The source of this T cell receptor (beta chain) is a study of T cells after yellow fever vaccination. Researchers made TCR cDNA using 5'RACE template switching, and this step added a universal primer site and UMIs. From the 5' RACE reads, TCRdb called clonotypes with MiXCR, one entry per CDR3 protein. The sample has a few hundred thousand distinct CDR3 sequences; roughly a fifth are singletons. Study-level findings and limits: The booster response re-showed most primary clones: more than 95% CD4, around 85% CD8. Bulk-population clonotypes that are abundant could appear as contaminants in FACS-sorted repertoires. Only a small proportion of the clonotypes turned up in both the CD4 and the CD8 compartments, likely arising from convergent recombination.

The CDR3 runs to 17 residues. Germline values: CDR1 ENHRY, CDR2 SYGVKD. The ends lost 2 bases at V and 4 bases at J; junction bases unmatched: 10. This clonotype occurred many times. What it binds is not known. The source was PBMCs, collected 15 days after the yellow fever booster vaccination. This TCR came from a man aged 25 to 45 who received the YFV17D yellow fever vaccine. The chain is built from TRBV10-3 and TRBJ2-5; 10 nucleotides align to TRBD1. DNA of the CDR3: TGTGCCATCAGTGAGAACACCGGGACAGGGGATGGAGAGACCCAGTACTTC. This sequence encodes CAISENTGTGDGETQYF.